This T cell receptor beta chain is from a study of blood T cell repertoires in COVID-19. This clone has a single count. This CDR3 contains 13 residues. Germline CDR1 reads SNHLY; CDR2 reads FYNNEI. Trimming left V 6 bases short and J 3 bases short, with 11 bases between. The assay was immunoSEQ multiplex PCR, and TCRdb's table has in-frame clones only and misses some. This sample has 250,000 or so clones, with 90% found just once. The source material was peripheral blood. The TCR was taken from a woman aged 60 to 75 with COVID-19, enrolled during active disease. This rearrangement joins TRBV2 to TRBJ1-1; D unclear. In nucleotides, the CDR3 is TGTGCCAGCAGGGCCCAGAGGGACACTGAAGCTTTCTTT. Translated: CASRAQRDTEAFF.